This T cell receptor beta chain originates from a study of blood T cell repertoires in COVID-19. This clone was counted a single time. Profiling relied on immunoSEQ multiplex PCR, and the TCRdb table lists in-frame clones only, not all of them. The sample contains about 300,000 clones, 70% to 90% of which appear only once. The sequence was obtained from a woman aged 45 to 65 with COVID-19, enrolled during active disease. The sample taken for sequencing was peripheral blood.

DNA of the CDR3: TGTGCCAGCCAGCCGACTAGGTCAGATACGCAGTATTTT. Translation gives CASQPTRSDTQYF. The rearrangement links TRBV18 to TRBJ2-3; D perhaps matches TRBD2 (6 bases). CDR3 length equals 13 residues. With 8 bases removed from V and 4 bases from J, the gap between germline ends came to 13 bases. Germline values: CDR1 KGHSH, CDR2 LQKENI.